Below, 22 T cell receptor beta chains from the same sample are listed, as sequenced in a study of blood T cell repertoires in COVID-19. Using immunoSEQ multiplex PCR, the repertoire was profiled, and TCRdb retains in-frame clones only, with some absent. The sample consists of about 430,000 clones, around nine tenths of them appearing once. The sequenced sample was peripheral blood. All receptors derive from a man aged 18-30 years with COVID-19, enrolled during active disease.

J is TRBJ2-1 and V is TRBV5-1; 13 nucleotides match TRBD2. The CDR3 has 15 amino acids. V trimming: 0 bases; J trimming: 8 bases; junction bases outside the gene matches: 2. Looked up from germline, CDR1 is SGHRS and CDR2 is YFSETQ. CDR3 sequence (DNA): TGCGCCAGCAGCTTGGAAACTAGCGGGAGGGATGAGCAGTTCTTC. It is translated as CASSLETSGRDEQFF.

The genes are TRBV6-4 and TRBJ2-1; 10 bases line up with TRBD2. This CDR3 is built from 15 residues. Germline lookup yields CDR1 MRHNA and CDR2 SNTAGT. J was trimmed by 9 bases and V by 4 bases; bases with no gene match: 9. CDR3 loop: CASSVRAGGQGEQFF. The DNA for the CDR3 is TGTGCCAGCAGTGTCCGAGCGGGGGGGCAGGGTGAGCAGTTCTTC.

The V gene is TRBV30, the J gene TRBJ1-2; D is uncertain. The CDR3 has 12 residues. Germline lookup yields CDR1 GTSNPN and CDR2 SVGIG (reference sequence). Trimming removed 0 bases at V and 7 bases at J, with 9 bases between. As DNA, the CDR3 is TGTGCCTGGAGTGTATCCGGGGTTGGCTACACCTTC. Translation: CAWSVSGVGYTF.

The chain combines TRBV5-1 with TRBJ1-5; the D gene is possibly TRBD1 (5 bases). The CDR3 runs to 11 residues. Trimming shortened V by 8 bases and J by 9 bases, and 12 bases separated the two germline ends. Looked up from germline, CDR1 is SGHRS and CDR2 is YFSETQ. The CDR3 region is CARRSGWPQHF. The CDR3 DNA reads TGCGCCAGAAGATCAGGGTGGCCCCAGCATTTT. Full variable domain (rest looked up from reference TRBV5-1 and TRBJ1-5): KAGVTQTPRYLIKTRGQQVTLSCSPISGHRSVSWYQQTPGQGLQFLFEYFSETQRNKGNFPGRFSGRQFSNSRSEMNVSTLELGDSALYLCARRSGWPQHFGDGTRLSIL.

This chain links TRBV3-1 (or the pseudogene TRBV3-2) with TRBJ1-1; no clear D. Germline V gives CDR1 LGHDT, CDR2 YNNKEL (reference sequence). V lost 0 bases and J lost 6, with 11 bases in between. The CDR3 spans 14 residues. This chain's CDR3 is CASSQDYRVSEAFF. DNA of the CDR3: TGTGCCAGCAGCCAAGATTACCGGGTTTCTGAAGCTTTCTTT.

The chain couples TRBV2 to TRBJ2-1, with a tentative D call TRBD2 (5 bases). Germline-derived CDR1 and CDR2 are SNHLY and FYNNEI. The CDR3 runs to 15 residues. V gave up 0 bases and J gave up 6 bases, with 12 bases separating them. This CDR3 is CASSEAESRGNEQFF. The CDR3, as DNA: TGTGCCAGCAGTGAAGCTGAGAGCCGGGGCAATGAGCAGTTCTTC.

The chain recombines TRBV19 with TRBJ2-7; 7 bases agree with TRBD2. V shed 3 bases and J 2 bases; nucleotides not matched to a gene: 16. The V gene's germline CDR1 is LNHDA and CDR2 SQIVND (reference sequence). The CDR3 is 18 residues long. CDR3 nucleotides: TGTGCCAGTAGTATCGTCGCTCGGACGGGAGGAACGGCCTACGAGCAGTACTTC. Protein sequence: CASSIVARTGGTAYEQYF.

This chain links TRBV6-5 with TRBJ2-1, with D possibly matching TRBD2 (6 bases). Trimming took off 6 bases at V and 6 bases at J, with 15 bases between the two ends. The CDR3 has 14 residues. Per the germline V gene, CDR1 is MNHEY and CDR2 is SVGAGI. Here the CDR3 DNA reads TGTGCCAGCAGACGGATAGGGACTGTCAATGAGCAGTTCTTC. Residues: CASRRIGTVNEQFF.

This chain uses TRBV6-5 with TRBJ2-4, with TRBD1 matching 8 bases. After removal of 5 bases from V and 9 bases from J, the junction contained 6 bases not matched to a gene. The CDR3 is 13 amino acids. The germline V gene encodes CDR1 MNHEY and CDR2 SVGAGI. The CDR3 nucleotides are TGTGCCAGCAGTCCGGGACAGGTGGGCATTCAGTACTTC. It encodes CASSPGQVGIQYF.

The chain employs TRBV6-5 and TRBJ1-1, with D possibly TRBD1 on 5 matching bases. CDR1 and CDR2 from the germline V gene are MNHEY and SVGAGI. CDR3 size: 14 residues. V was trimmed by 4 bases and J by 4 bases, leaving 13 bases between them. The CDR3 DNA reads TGTGCCAGCAGTTCCACCTCAGGGATCACTGAAGCTTTCTTT. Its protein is CASSSTSGITEAFF.

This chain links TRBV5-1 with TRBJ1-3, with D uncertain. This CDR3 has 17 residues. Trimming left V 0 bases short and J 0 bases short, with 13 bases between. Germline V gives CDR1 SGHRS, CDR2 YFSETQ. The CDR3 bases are TGCGCCAGCAGCTTGGCCCAGAATCGAAACTCTGGAAACACCATATATTTT. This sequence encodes CASSLAQNRNSGNTIYF.

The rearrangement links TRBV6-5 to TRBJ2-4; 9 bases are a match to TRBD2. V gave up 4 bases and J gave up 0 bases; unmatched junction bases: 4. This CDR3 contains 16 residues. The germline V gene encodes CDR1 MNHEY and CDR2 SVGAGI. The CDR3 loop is CASSLLAGLAKNIQYF. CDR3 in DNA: TGTGCCAGCAGTTTACTAGCGGGTCTAGCCAAAAACATTCAGTACTTC.

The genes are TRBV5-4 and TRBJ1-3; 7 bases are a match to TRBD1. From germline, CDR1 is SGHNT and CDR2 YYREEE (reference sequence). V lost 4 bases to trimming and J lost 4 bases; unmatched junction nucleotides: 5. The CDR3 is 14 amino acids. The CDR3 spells CASSRTGEGNTIYF. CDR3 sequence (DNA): TGTGCCAGCAGCCGGACAGGAGAAGGAAACACCATATATTTT.

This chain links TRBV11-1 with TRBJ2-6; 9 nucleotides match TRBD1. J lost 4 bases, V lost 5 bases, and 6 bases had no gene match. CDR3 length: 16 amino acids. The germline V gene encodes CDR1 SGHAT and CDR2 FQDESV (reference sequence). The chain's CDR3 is CASSPRTGAGANVLTF. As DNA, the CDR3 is TGTGCCAGCAGCCCGCGGACAGGGGCGGGGGCCAACGTCCTGACTTTC.

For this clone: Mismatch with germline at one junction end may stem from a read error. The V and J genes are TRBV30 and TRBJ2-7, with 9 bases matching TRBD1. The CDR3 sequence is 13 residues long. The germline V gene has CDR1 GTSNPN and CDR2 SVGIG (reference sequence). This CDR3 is CAWAKGQGYEQYF. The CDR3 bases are TGTGCCTGGGCAAAGGGACAGGGCTACGAACAGTACTTC.

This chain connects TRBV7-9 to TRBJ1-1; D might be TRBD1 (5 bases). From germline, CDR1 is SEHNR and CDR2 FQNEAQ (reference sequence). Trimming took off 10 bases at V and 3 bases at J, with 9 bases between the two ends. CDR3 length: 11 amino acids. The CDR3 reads CAISGDTEAFF. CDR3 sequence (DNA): TGTGCCATCTCGGGGGACACTGAAGCTTTCTTT. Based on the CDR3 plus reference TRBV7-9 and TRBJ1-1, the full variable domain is DTGVSQNPRHKITKRGQNVTFRCDPISEHNRLYWYRQTLGQGPEFLTYFQNEAQLEKSRLLSDRFSAERPKGSFSTLEIQRTEQGDSAMYLCAISGDTEAFFGQGTRLTVV.

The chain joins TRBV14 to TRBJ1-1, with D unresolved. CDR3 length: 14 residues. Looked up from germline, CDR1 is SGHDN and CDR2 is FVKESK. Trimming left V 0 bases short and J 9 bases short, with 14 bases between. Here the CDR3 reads CASSQERHMRQAFF. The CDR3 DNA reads TGTGCCAGCAGCCAAGAGCGGCACATGCGTCAAGCTTTCTTT.

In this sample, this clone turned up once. The CDR3: CASSLGYRAHETQYF. DNA for the CDR3: TGTGCCAGCAGCTTGGGGTACAGGGCCCACGAGACCCAGTACTTC. The chain has TRBV5-8 and TRBJ2-5; perhaps TRBD1 as D (6 bases). The CDR3 has 15 residues. V was cut by 0 bases and J by 5 bases, with 14 bases left in between. The germline CDR1 and CDR2 sequences are SGHTS and YDEGEE.

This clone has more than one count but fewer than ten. This CDR3 reads CASSIQGANVLTF. CDR3 DNA: TGTGCCAGTAGTATTCAGGGGGCCAACGTCCTGACTTTC. The chain carries TRBV19 and TRBJ2-6; no reliable D call. Germline CDR1 LNHDA, CDR2 SQIVND (reference sequence). V gave up 3 bases and J gave up 4 bases, with 4 bases separating them. The CDR3 extends over 13 amino acids.

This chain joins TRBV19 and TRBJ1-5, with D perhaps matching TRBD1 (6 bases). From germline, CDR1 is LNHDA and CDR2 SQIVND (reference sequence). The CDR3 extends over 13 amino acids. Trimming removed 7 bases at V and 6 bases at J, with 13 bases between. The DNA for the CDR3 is TGTGCCAGTACCACGGACAGAGCTCAGCCCCAGCATTTT. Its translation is CASTTDRAQPQHF.

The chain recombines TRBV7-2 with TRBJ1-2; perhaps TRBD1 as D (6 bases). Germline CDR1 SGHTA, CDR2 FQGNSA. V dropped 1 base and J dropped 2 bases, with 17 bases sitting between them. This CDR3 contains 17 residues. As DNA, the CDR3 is TGTGCCAGCAGCTTAGACCGGGTACAGGGAAAAAACTATGGCTACACCTTC. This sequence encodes CASSLDRVQGKNYGYTF.

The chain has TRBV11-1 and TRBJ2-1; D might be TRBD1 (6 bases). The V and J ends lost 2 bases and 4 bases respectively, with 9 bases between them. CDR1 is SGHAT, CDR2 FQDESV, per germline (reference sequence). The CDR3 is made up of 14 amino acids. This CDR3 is CASSLLTGYNEQFF. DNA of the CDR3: TGTGCCAGCAGCTTATTGACAGGATACAATGAGCAGTTCTTC.